This note documents a single TCR beta chain sequence. Its antigen is unknown. PCR primers comprised 60 Vbeta and 13 Jbeta primers. The authors' processing: Roughly 12 million of some 80 million unique TCR beta chains were shared, per a later count. Assay: immunoSEQ multiplex PCR; the TCRdb copy retains only in-frame clones and omits some. V, J and clone size reflect that table, while D and trimming were determined from the DNA. In the table there are 95,000 to 150,000 clones, under 80% of which are singletons. The CDR3 consists of 16 residues. Germline loops: CDR1 ENHRY, CDR2 SYGVKD. J lost 7 bases, V lost 0 bases, and 6 bases had no gene match. These data come from a study of cytomegalovirus exposure and HLA in healthy donors. Overall study findings and caveats: The later analysis indicated that the majority of CMV-associated TCR beta chains appeared HLA-restricted. Some TCR beta chains (more than 150 of them) were listed as cytomegalovirus-associated.

The clonotype was recovered from a man in his sixties in good health and CMV-seropositive. Sequencing input: PBMCs. The chain uses TRBV10-3 and TRBJ1-4; 9 positions agree with TRBD1. The chain's CDR3 is CAISESGQGYPEKLFF. The CDR3 bases are TGTGCCATCAGTGAGTCGGGACAGGGATATCCTGAAAAACTGTTTTTT.